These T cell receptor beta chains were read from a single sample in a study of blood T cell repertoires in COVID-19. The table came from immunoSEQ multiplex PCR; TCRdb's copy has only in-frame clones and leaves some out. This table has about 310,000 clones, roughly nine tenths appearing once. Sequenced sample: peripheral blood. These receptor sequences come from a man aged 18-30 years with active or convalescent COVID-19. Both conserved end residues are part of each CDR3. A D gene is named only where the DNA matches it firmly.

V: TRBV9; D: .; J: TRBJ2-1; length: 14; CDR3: CASSVGKTYNEQFF
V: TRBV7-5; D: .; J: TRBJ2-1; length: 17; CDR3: CARSLVDSQGSYNEQFF
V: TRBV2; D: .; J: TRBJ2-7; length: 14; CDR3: CASRIAASSYEQYF
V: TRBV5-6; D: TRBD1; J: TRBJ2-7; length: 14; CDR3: CASSWTGILYEQYF
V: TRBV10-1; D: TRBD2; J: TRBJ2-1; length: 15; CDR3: CASSVLAGGHNEQFF
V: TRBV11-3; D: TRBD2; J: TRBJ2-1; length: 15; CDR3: CASSAGLAGYNEQFF
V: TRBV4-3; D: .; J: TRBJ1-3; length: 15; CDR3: CASSRQQGPGNTIYF
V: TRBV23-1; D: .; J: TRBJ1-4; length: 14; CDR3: CASSQNRLGEKLFF
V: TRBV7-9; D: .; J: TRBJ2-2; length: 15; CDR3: CASSLIAQNTGELFF
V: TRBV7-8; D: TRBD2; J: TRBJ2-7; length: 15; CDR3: CASSLSAGDPYGQYF
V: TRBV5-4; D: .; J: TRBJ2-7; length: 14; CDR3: CASSSAGHRLEQYF
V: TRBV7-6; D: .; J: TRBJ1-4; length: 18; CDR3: CASSQSPSEGSWAEKLFF
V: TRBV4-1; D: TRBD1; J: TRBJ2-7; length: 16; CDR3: CASSQVSGQGSYEQYF
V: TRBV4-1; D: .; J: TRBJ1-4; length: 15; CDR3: CASSRLQGFNEKLFF
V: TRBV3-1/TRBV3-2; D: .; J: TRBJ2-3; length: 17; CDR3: CASSPTYYGRNTDTQYF
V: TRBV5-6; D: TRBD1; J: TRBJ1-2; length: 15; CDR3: CASSYDRAENYGYTF
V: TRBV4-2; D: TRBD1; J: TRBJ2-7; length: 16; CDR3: CASSQGADRPSYEQYF
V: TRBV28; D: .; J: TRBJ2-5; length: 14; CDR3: CASSPIRQQETQYF
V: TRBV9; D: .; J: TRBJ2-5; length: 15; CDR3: CASSPDLGSRETQYF
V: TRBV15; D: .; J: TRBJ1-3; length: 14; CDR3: CATSGASSGNTIYF
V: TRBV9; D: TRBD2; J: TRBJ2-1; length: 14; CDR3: CASSVSGTSYEQFF
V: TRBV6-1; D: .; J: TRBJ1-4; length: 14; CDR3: CASSDSATNEKLFF
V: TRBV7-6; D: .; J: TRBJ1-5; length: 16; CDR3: CASSLAGGASNQPQHF
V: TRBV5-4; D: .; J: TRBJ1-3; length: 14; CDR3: CASSLQGSGNTIYF
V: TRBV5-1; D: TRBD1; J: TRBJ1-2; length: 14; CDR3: CASSYGTGELGHTF
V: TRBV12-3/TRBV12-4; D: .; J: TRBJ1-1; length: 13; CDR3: CASSLAVNTEAFF
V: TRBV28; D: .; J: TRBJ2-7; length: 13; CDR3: CASRGSATYEQYF
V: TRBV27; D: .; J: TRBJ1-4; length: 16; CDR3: CASRRKGSATNEKLFF
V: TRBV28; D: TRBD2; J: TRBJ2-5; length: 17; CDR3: CASSSMTSGRVEETQYF
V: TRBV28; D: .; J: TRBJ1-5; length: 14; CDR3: CASSLGAVNQPQHF
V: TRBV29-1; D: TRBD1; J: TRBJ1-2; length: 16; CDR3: CSVEDPRDRAAYGYTF
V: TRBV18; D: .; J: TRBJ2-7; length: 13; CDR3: CASSEGLAHEQYF
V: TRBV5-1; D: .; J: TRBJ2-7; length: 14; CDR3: CASSLTINRVEQYF
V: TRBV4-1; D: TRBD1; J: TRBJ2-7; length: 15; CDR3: CASSQEGQGLYEQYF
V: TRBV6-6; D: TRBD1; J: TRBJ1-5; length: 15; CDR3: CASSETGGSNQPQHF
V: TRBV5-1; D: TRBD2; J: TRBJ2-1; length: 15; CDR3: CASVPGLGIYNEQFF
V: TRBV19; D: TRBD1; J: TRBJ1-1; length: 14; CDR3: CASIQDRMNTEAFF
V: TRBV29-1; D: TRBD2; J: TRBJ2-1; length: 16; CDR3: CSVAPSGRPLFREQFF
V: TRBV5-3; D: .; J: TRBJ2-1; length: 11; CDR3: CARSFTRKQFF
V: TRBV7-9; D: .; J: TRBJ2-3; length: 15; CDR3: CASSHSGPKADTQYF
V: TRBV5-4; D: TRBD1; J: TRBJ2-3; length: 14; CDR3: CASSFLGGDDTQYF
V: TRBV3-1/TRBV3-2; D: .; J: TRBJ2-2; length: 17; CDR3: CASTTGVLDYSTGELFF
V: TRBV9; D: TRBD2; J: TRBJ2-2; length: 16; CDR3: CASSVEDLAGSGELFF
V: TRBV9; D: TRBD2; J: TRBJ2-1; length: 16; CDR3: CASSPTGTSGPNEQFF
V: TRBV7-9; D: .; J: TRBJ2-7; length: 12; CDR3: CASSSGQYEQYF
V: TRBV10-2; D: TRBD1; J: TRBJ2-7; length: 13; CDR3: CASSPGTGFEQYF
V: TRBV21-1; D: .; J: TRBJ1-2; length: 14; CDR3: CASSKVQGPHGYTF
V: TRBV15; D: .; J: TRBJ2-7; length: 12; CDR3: CATSITGPEQYF
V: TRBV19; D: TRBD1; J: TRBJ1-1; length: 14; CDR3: CASSRDRGNTEAFF
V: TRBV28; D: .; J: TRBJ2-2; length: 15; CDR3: CASSPRDIYTGELFF
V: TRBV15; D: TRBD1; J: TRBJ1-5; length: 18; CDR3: CATSSDTGTDFSNQPQHF